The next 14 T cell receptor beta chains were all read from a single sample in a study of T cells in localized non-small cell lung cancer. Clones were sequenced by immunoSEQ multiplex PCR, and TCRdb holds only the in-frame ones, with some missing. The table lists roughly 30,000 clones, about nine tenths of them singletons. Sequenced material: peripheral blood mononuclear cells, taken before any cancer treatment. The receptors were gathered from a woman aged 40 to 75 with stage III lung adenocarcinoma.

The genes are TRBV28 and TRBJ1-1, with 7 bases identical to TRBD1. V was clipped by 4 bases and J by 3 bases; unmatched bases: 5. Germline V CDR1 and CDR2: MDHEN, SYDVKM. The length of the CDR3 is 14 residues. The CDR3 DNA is TGTGCCAGCAGTTCAGGTCAGGGGGACACTGAAGCTTTCTTT. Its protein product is CASSSGQGDTEAFF.

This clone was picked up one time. The CDR3 sequence: CASSAFTDTQYF. CDR3 nucleotide sequence: TGTGCCAGCAGTGCGTTCACAGATACGCAGTATTTT. The chain has TRBV2 and TRBJ2-3, with D unresolved. The CDR3 spans 12 residues. With 4 bases removed from V and 2 bases from J, the gap between germline ends came to 4 bases. Germline V gene lookup returns CDR1 SNHLY and CDR2 FYNNEI.

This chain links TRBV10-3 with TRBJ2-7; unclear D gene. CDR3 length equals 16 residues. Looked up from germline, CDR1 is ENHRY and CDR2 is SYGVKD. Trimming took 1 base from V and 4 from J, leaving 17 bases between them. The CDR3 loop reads CAISELISPHGYEQYF. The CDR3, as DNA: TGTGCCATCAGTGAGTTAATTTCGCCGCACGGATACGAGCAGTACTTC.

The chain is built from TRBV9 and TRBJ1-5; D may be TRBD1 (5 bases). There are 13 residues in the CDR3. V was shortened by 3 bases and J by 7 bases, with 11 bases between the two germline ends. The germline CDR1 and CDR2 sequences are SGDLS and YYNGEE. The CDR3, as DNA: TGTGCCAGCAGCGGGGGGGGAGGACAGCCCCAGCATTTT. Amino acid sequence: CASSGGGGQPQHF.

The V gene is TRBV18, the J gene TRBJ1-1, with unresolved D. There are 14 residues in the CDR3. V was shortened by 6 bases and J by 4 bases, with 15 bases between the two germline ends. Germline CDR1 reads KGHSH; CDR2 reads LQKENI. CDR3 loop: CASSPGGGGTEAFF. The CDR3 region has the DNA TGTGCCAGCTCGCCCGGTGGAGGAGGCACTGAAGCTTTCTTT.

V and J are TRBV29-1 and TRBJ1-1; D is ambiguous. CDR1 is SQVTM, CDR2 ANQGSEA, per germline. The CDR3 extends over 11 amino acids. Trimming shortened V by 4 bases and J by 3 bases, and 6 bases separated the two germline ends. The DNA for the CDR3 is TGCAGCGTTGTAGGTTACACTGAAGCTTTCTTT. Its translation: CSVVGYTEAFF.

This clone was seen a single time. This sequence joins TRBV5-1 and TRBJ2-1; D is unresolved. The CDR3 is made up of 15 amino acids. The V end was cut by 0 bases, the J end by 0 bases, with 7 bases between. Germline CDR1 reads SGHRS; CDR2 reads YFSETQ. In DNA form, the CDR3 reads TGCGCCAGCAGCTTGGTGGTGAGCTCCTACAATGAGCAGTTCTTC. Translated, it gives CASSLVVSSYNEQFF.

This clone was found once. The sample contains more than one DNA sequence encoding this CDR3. For the CDR3, the DNA is TGTGCCAGCAGTCGTAGCGGAGGAACCTACAATGAGCAGTTCTTC. Its protein product is CASSRSGGTYNEQFF. The chain recombines TRBV2 with TRBJ2-1, with D perhaps TRBD2 (6 bases). This CDR3 comprises 15 residues. Per germline, CDR1 SNHLY and CDR2 FYNNEI. V gave up 5 bases and J gave up 2 bases, with 13 bases separating them.

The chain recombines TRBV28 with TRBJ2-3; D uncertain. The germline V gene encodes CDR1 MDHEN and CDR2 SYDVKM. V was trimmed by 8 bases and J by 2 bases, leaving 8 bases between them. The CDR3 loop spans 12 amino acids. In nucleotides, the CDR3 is TGTGCCAGCGGTCCTCACACAGATACGCAGTATTTT. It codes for CASGPHTDTQYF.

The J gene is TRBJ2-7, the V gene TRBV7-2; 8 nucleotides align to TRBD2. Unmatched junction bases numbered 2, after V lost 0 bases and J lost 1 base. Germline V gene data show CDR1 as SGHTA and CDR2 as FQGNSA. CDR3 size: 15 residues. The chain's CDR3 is CASSLALAGSYEQYF. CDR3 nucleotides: TGTGCCAGCAGCTTAGCCCTAGCGGGTTCCTACGAGCAGTACTTC. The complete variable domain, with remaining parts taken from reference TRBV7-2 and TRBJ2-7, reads GAGVSQSPSNKVTEKGKDVELRCDPISGHTALYWYRQSLGQGLEFLIYFQGNSAPDKSGLPSDRFSAERTGGSVSTLTIQRTQQEDSAVYLCASSLALAGSYEQYFGPGTRLTVT.

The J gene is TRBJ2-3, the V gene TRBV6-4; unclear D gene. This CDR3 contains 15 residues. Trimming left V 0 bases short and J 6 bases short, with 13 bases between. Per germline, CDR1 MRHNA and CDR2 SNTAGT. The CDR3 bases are TGTGCCAGCAGTGACTCAGACGGGCCCACGGATACGCAGTATTTT. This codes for CASSDSDGPTDTQYF.

CDR3 nucleotide sequence: TGTGCCAGCAGCTTGTGTTCCGGCCGCACGAATCAGCCCCAGCATTTT. It codes for CASSLCSGRTNQPQHF. V and J are TRBV5-7 and TRBJ1-5, with D unclear. TRBV5-7 counts as an open reading frame of uncertain function. V was pared by 1 base and J by 4 bases, with 15 bases between. The CDR3 is 16 residues long.

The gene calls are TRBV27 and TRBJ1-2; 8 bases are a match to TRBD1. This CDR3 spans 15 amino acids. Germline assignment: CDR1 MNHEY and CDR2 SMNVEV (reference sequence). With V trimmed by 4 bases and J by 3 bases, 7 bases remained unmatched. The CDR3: CASSSGQGSYYGYTF. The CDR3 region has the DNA TGTGCCAGCAGTTCCGGACAGGGTTCATACTATGGCTACACCTTC.

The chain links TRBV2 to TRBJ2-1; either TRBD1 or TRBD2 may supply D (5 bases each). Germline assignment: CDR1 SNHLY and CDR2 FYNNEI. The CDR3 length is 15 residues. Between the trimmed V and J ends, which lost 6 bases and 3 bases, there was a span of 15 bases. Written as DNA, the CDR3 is TGTGCCAGCAGCGCCCGGGGCGCCAGCTACAATGAGCAGTTCTTC. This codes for CASSARGASYNEQFF.